Sequencing of this T cell receptor (beta chain) was carried out in a study of T-cell memory formation after mild COVID-19. Study findings and constraints: Clones from the second wave (peaking day 37) had unconfirmed SARS-CoV-2 specificity.

A remark on this clonotype: No antigen is known for it.

The CDR3 contains 16 residues. The germline gives CDR1 SGHTA, CDR2 FQGTGA. Trimming took 6 bases from V and 6 from J; bases not matched to a gene: 12. Via MiXCR, TCRdb re-called the 5' RACE reads, giving one row per CDR3 protein. The data contain 300,000 to 400,000 distinct CDR3 sequences, more than 15% of them singletons. This TCR came from a man in his late teens or twenties who had mild COVID-19 (a few samples of this study predate the infection). Cell type and time point are not known. This chain joins TRBV7-3 and TRBJ2-1, with TRBD2 identical over 9 bases. Sequencing was performed on PBMCs or a T cell subset sorted from them (not recorded which). Here the CDR3 DNA reads TGTGCCAGCAGTCCGGTGGTTGCGGGGGGGCTCAATGAGCAGTTCTTC. Amino acids: CASSPVVAGGLNEQFF.